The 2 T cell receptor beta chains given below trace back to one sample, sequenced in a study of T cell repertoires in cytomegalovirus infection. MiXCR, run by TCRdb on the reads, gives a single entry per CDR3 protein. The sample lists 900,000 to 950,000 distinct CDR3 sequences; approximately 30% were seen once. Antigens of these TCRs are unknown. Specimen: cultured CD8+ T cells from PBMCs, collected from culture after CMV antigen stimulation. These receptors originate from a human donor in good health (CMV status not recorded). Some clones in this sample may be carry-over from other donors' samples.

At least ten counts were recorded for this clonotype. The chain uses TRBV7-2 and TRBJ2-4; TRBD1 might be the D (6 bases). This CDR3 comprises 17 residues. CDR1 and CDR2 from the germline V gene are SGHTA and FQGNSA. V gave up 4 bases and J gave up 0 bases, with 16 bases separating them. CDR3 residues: CASSSSGTQLAKNIQYF. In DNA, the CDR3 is TGTGCCAGCAGCTCTTCCGGGACACAGCTAGCCAAAAACATTCAGTACTTC.

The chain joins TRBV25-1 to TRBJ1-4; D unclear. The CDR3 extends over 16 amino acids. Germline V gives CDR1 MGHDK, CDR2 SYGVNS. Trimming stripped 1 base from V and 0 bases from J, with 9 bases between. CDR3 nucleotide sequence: TGTGCCAGCAGTGAATGGGGAGCAGCAACTAATGAAAAACTGTTTTTT. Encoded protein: CASSEWGAATNEKLFF.